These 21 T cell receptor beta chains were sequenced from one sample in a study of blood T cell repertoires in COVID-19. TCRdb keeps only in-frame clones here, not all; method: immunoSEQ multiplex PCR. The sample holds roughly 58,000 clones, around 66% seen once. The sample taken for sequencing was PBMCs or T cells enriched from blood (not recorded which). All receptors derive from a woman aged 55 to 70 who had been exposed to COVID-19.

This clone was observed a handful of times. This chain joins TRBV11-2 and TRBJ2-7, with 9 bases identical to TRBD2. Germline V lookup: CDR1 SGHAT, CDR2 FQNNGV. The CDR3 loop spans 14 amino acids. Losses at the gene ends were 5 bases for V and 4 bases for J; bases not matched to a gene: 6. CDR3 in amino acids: CASSTGLARYEQYF. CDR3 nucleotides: TGTGCCAGCAGCACAGGACTAGCGCGATACGAGCAGTACTTC.

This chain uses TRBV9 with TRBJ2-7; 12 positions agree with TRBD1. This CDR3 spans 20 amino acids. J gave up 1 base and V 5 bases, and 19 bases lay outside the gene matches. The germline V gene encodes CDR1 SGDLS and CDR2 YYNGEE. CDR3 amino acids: CASSRERDRGHKGSSYEQYF. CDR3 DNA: TGTGCCAGCAGTCGAGAACGGGACAGGGGGCACAAGGGGAGTTCCTACGAGCAGTACTTC.

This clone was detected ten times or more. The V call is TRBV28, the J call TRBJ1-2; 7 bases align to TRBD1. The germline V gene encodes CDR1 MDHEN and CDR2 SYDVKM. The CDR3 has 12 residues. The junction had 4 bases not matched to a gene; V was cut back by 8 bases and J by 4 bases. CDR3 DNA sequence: TGTGCCAGCGCCCCAGGGGGCTATGGCTACACCTTC. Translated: CASAPGGYGYTF.

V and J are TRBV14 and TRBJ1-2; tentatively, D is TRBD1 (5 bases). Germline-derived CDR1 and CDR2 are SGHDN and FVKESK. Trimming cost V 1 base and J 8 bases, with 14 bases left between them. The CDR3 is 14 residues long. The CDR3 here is CASSQANRQRGYTF. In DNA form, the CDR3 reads TGTGCCAGCAGCCAAGCAAACAGACAGAGAGGCTACACCTTC.

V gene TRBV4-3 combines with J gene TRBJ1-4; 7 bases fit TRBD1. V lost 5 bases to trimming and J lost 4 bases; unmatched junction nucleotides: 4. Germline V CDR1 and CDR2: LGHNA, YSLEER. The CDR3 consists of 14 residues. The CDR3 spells CASSEGQINEKLFF. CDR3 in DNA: TGCGCCAGCAGCGAGGGACAGATTAATGAAAAACTGTTTTTT.

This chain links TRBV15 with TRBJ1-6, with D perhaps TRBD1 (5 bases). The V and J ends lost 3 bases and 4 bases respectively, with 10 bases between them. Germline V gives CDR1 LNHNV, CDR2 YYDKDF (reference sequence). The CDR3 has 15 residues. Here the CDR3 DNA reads TGTGCCACCAGCAGGACCGGGACTTATAATTCACCCCTCCACTTT. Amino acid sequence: CATSRTGTYNSPLHF. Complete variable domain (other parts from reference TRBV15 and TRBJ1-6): DAMVIQNPRYQVTQFGKPVTLSCSQTLNHNVMYWYQQKSSQAPKLLFHYYDKDFNNEADTPDNFQSRRPNTSFCFLDIRSPGLGDTAMYLCATSRTGTYNSPLHFGNGTRLTVT.

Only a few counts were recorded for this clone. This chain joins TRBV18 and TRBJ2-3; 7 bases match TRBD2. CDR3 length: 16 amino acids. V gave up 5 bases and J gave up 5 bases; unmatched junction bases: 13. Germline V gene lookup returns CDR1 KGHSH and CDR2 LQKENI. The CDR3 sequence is CASSGQRGRGGDTQYF. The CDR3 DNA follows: TGTGCCAGCTCAGGCCAGCGGGGCCGGGGTGGAGATACGCAGTATTTT. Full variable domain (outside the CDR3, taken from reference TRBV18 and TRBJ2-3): NAGVMQNPRHLVRRRGQEARLRCSPMKGHSHVYWYRQLPEEGLKFMVYLQKENIIDESGMPKERFSAEFPKEGPSILRIQQVVRGDSAAYFCASSGQRGRGGDTQYFGPGTRLTVL.

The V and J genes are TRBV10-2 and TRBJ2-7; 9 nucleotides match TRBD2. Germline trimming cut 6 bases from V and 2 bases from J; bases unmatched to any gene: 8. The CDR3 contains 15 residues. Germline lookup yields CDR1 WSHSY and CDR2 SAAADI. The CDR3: CASREVAGATYEQYF. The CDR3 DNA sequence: TGCGCCAGCAGGGAAGTAGCGGGGGCCACCTACGAGCAGTACTTC.

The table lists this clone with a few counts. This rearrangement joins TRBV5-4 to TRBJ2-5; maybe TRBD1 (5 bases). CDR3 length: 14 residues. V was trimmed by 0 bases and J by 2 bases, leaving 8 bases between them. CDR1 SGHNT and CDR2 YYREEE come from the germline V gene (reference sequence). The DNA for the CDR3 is TGTGCCAGCAGCTTGGACAGGTGGCAAGAGACCCAGTACTTC. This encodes CASSLDRWQETQYF.

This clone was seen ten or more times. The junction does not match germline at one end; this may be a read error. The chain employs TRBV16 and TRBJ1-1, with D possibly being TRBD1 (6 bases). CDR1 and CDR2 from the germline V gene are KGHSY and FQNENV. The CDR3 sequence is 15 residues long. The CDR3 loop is CASSQLLTGNTEAFF. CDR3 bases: TGTGCCAGCAGTCAATTGCTGACAGGGAACACTGAAGCTTTCTTT.

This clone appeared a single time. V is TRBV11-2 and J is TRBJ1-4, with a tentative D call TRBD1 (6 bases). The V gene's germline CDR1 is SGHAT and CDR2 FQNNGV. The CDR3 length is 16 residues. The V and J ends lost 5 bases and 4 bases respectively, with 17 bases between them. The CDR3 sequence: CASSPGRQVLNEKLFF. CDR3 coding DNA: TGTGCCAGCAGCCCCGGTCGACAGGTCCTTAATGAAAAACTGTTTTTT. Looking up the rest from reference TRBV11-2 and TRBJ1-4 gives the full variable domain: EAGVAQSPRYKIIEKRQSVAFWCNPISGHATLYWYQQILGQGPKLLIQFQNNGVVDDSQLPKDRFSAERLKGVDSTLKIQPAKLEDSAVYLCASSPGRQVLNEKLFFGSGTQLSVL.

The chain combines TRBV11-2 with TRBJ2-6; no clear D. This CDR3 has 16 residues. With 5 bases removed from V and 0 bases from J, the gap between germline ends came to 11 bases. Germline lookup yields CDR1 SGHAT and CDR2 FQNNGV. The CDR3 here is CASSLYLNSGANVLTF. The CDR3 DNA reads TGTGCCAGCAGCCTCTACTTGAACTCTGGGGCCAACGTCCTGACTTTC.

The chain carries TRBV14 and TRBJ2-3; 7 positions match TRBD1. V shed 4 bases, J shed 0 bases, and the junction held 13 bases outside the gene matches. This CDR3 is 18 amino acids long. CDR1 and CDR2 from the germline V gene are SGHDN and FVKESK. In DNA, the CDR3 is TGTGCCAGCAGCCCGTCCAAGACAGGGTTCAGGAGCACAGATACGCAGTATTTT. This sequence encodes CASSPSKTGFRSTDTQYF.

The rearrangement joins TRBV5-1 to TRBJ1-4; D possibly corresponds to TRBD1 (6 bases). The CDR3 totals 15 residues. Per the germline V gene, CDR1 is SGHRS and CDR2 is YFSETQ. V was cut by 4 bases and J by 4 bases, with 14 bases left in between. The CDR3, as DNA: TGCGCCAGCAGCACCGAGGGGGGGCATAATGAAAAACTGTTTTTT. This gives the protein CASSTEGGHNEKLFF.

This chain's CDR3 is CASSSHAQGKAFF. The CDR3 DNA reads as TGTGCCAGCAGCAGCCACGCCCAGGGGAAAGCTTTCTTT. The chain links TRBV14 to TRBJ1-1; D might be TRBD1 (6 bases). Trimming left V 5 bases short and J 9 bases short, with 16 bases between. The CDR3 is 13 amino acids. Germline CDR1 is SGHDN and CDR2 is FVKESK.

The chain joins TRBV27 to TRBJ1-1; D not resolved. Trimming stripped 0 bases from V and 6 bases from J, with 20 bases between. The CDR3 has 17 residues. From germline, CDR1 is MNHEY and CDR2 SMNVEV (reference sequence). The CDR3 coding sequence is TGTGCCAGCAGTTTATCGTATCGGGAAGCGTACTACTCTGAAGCTTTCTTT. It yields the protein CASSLSYREAYYSEAFF.

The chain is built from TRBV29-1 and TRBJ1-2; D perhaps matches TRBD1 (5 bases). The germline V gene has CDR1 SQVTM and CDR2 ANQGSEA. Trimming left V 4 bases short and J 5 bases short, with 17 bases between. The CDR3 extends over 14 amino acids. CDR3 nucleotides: TGCAGCGTTGCGTTATGGGGCAGGGAATATGGCTACACCTTC. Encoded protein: CSVALWGREYGYTF.

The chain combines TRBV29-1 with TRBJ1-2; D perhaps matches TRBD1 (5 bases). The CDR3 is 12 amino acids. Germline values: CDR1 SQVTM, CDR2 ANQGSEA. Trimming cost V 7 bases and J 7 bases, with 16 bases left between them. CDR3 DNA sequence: TGCAGCGGAGGAGGAGGGGCGGTTGGCTACACCTTC. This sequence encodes CSGGGGAVGYTF.

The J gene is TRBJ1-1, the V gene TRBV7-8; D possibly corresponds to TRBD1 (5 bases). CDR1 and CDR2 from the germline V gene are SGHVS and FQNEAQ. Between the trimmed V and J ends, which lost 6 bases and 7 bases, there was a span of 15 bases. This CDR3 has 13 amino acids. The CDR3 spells CASRPRQIREAFF. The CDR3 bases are TGTGCCAGCAGACCTAGACAGATACGTGAAGCTTTCTTT.

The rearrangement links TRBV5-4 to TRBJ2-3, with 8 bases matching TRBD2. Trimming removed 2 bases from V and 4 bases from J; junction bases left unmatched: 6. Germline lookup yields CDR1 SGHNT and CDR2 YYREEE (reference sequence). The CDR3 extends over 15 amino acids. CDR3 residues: CASSFESGRADTQYF. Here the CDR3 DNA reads TGTGCCAGCAGCTTTGAGTCCGGGAGGGCAGATACGCAGTATTTT.

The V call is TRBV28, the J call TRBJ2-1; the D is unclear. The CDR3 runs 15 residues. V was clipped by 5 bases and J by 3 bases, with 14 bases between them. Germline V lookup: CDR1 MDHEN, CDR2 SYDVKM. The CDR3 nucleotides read TGTGCCAGCAGTCGATCAATGGCGGTCTACAATGAGCAGTTCTTC. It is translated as CASSRSMAVYNEQFF.